This T cell receptor (beta chain) was observed in a study of cytomegalovirus exposure and HLA in healthy donors (TCRdb year 2017). At the level of the whole study: An earlier analysis of several hundred of the donors reported under 300 Gb of sequence data and roughly 120 million unique TCR beta sequences obtained from around 170 million T cells. In an earlier analysis of 550 to 700 of the donors, high-throughput TCR beta sequencing was used to judge whether each TCR beta V gene segment behaved as functional or pseudogenic. The study aimed to test whether cataloging public T cell receptors could reveal signatures of past pathogen exposure. Donor age, sex, ethnicity and CMV serostatus were collected together with the repertoire data. The study profiled the T cell repertoires of about 640 subjects by immunosequencing and related them to cytomegalovirus serostatus. Four or five DR-DQ haplotypes were handled as single units for association and clustering, since linkage in the cohort was strong. An early release that covered around 590 HLA-typed donors contained approximately 320 gigabases of sequencing data and 65 million to 100 million unique TCR sequences. The number of typed donors differed by locus: about 620-640 for A, B, C, DRB1 and DQB1; approximately 520 for DQA1; approximately 600 for DPA1; and about 470 for DPB1. Among about 390 genotyped donors of the cohort, an average of roughly 240,000 unique TCR beta nucleotide sequences were sequenced per donor, approximately 20% of them non-productive. Besides the first cohort of roughly 660 subjects, a separate validation cohort made up of roughly 120 different subjects was used. The genetic ancestry cluster associated with self-reported Caucasian donors included 81% of the roughly 380 genotyped donors. Rather than using new phenotypic data, the later analysis identified candidate immune exposures from TCR beta sequences and from how often those sequences occurred across donors. A later analysis re-analyzed previously published TCR beta repertoires from 666 donors and added high-resolution HLA genotyping to study TCR occurrence patterns. All discovery cohort repertoires had been generated on a single sequencing platform. High-throughput TCR immunosequencing, statistical association of individual TCRs with disease status, and machine learning were combined to predict cytomegalovirus infection status. HLA typing covered class I and class II loci at four-digit resolution. Genome-wide SNP genotypes for about 55% of the 666 donors were used in a later genetic analysis, which treated that subset as a discovery cohort. Broad study findings and their caveats: A cluster of highly shared sequence variants was judged likely to represent a technical artifact of the sequencing pipeline. Presence/absence analyses assumed roughly uniform sequencing depth across donors, an assumption that may not hold. Because some donors lacked HLA typing at each locus, the association tests relied only on the typed subset. When HLA alleles, especially DR and DQ, strongly co-occurred, TCR associations were difficult to assign to individual alleles. Across donors, most TCR sequences were observed very rarely, whereas some public TCRs were present in many individuals. At a false discovery rate of 0.05, a later analysis linked about 17,000 TCR beta sequences to specific HLA alleles. Broadly in line with IMGT annotations, most TCR beta V segments showed up in productive rearrangements about 87% or about 30% of the time in an earlier analysis of under 700 of the donors. A further reported finding was that TCR beta sequences accurately predicted the HLA-A and HLA-B alleles for most subjects in the first cohort. Three of the identified cytomegalovirus-associated TCR beta chains were confirmed in vitro to be specific for cytomegalovirus antigens. The earlier analysis of 587 of the donors excluded some 15 rarely observed V segments, including chromosome 9 orphons, because counts were too low. A total of roughly 160 TCR beta chains were listed by the study as associated with cytomegalovirus. It was suggested by the authors that the approach could potentially be generalized to other disease states and immunological phenotypes. In this cohort, only TCR beta chains were sequenced, and detectable features were limited by the absence of alpha or paired-chain data. Most CMV-associated TCR beta chains appeared to be HLA-restricted in a later analysis, and the HLA associations seemed to be driven largely by CMV exposure. A later genetic analysis associated a missense DCLRE1C variant with V-gene and J-gene trimming of TCR beta chains, and an independent cohort replicated the association. In a later analysis, HLA-associated TCR beta chains were found to be more clonally expanded and to have lower generation probabilities than equally common non-associated chains. In a later analysis, TCR association rates were found to vary across HLA loci, with the most associated TCRs seen for DRB1 alleles and the fewest for HLA-C alleles. In a later analysis, several top co-occurrence clusters were reported to appear linked to parvovirus B19, influenza, CMV and Epstein-Barr virus. Immune exposure information for the cohort was limited to CMV serostatus. Correlated functional status among segregating V segments might be attributable to linkage disequilibrium, but an unknown experimental factor could not be ruled out. Compared with the roughly 670-donor mean, donors in an Asian-associated ancestry cluster had fewer N-insertions in productive TCRs, according to a later genetic analysis. The classifier was reported to diagnose cytomegalovirus status with high specificity and sensitivity in both the original cohort and the validation cohort.

This clone has only one observation. Its antigen remains unidentified. No base quality values were provided; no much bigger clone lies one nucleotide off. The cohort consisted of 600 to 700 healthy bone marrow donors. At the time of sampling, all cohort members were nominally healthy, though unrecorded immune exposures were likely present. The donor tested CMV seronegative and was one of the 352 seronegative cohort members. Each donor provided a peripheral blood sample, and peripheral blood mononuclear cells were used for TCR beta sequencing. Genomic DNA extraction from the blood cell samples was performed with the Qiagen DNeasy Blood Extraction Kit. Libraries were constructed by the immunoSEQ multiplex PCR assay. For the multiplex PCR, a mixture combining 60 forward primers for TCR Vbeta segments and 13 reverse primers for TCR Jbeta segments was used. Amplification of the CDR3 region of rearranged TCR beta genes was performed with a multiplex PCR assay on genomic DNA. On the Illumina HiSeq System, the amplified TCR beta libraries were sequenced as 87-base-pair reads. Concerning the study's data processing: A later analysis tallied 75 million to 95 million unique TCR beta chains across the 640 or so repertoires, and about 12 million of those chains were shared by two or more donors. Raw reads were error-corrected and collapsed into unique sequences by a nearest-neighbor algorithm in which closely related sequences were merged to remove PCR and sequencing errors. CDR3 sequences were aligned to IMGT reference sequences to assign V, D and J gene segments. For a sequence to be retained, a match of at least six nucleotides to both a V gene segment and a J gene segment was required. Rearrangements were called productive when the CDR3 lacked stop codons and stayed in frame with V and J; all others were non-productive. Following IMGT convention, CDR3 was defined as the stretch from the second conserved V-encoded cysteine up to the conserved J-encoded phenylalanine. In an earlier analysis of more than 550 of the donors, sequences lacking an unambiguous match to a single V gene segment were excluded. An earlier analysis of 550 to 650 of the donors classified V segments as functional when productive rearrangements were above 56.7% and as segregating when the standard deviation between donors was above 5%. A statistical classification framework was built for diagnosing cytomegalovirus status from the catalog of TCR beta chain sequences. In a later analysis, TCR nucleotide sequences were compared against IMGT/GENE-DB human TR gene sequences so that V and J genes could be assigned. A later analysis assigned CDR3 sequences and most-parsimonious VDJ recombination scenarios with the TCRdist pipeline. A later analysis defined each TCR beta chain by its CDR3 amino acid sequence plus V-gene family, and excluded reads lacking a unique V-gene family. In a later analysis, nearly 600 highly shared, low-generation-probability nucleotide sequences were removed to address suspected cross-contamination and a sequencing artifact. In a later analysis, a clonal expansion index for each public chain was calculated from normalized within-repertoire ranks of inferred template counts. Generation probabilities in a later analysis came from a VDJ recombination model fitted to out-of-frame rearrangements, and those results were checked against IGoR. In a later analysis, TCR-TCR, TCR-HLA and TCR-CMV co-occurrence was scored with hypergeometric tests, and a repertoire-size bias correction was applied to TCR pairs. To estimate false discovery rates, a later analysis permuted the HLA or CMV assignments 20 times. In a later analysis, co-occurring TCRs were grouped using DBSCAN, with TCRdist sequence similarity added in when clustering inside HLA-allele-positive subsets. For co-occurrence clustering, repertoires with fewer than 30,000 or more than 120,000 public chains were excluded, along with roughly 5 repertoires with anomalous nucleotide sharing. TCRdb took over this immuneACCESS table, retaining in-frame rearrangements with V and J assigned. Such tables are incomplete; in checked studies, under half of the missing clones stem from an unresolved V gene, and the remainder is unexplained. For V, J and clone size, that table is used; D and trimming come from the DNA. Across this sample there are around 170,000 clones, with 82% seen only once. The top ten hold more than 1.5% of the sample.

The clonotype was recovered from a man aged 40-55 years in good health and CMV-seronegative. The sequenced material came from PBMCs.

The DNA reads as follows: TGTGCCAGCGGAATAGGGGGCCGGACAGATACGCAGTATTTT. Translated, it gives CASGIGGRTDTQYF. The chain is assembled from TRBV28 and TRBJ2-3; 7 junctional bases match TRBD1. Clipping removes 8 bases from V and 3 bases from J, with 8 as the unmatched junction base count. CDR1 and CDR2 are drawn from the germline V gene: MDHEN, SYDVKM. The CDR3 starts with the cysteine, ends with the phenylalanine, and has 14 residues. This entry keeps only the CDR3 DNA: 42 bases, framed from base 1. Extended through the reference TRBV28 and TRBJ2-3 proteins, this CDR3 yields the full variable domain: DVKVTQSSRYLVKRTGEKVFLECVQDMDHENMFWYRQDPGLGLRLIYFSYDVKMKEKGDIPEGYSVSREKKERFSLILESASTNQTSMYLCASGIGGRTDTQYFGPGTRLTVL.